The 5 T cell receptor beta chains given below trace back to one sample, sequenced in a study of blood T cell repertoires in COVID-19. Some clones are missing from TCRdb's copy, which holds only in-frame ones; the method was immunoSEQ multiplex PCR. The sample consists of 300,000 or so clones, 85% to 90% of them appearing once. Sequenced sample: peripheral blood. The source is a woman between 35 and 50 years old who had recovered from COVID-19.

V and J are TRBV28 and TRBJ2-5, with TRBD2 identical over 7 bases. The germline V gene has CDR1 MDHEN and CDR2 SYDVKM. The CDR3 is 13 amino acids. With V trimmed by 5 bases and J by 5 bases, 5 bases remained unmatched. CDR3 sequence: CASSLGRGETQYF. CDR3 bases: TGTGCCAGCAGTCTAGGGCGGGGGGAGACCCAGTACTTC.

The rearrangement joins TRBV7-9 to TRBJ2-7; 9 bases fit TRBD2. J lost 5 bases, V lost 1 base, and 6 bases had no gene match. Looked up from germline, CDR1 is SEHNR and CDR2 is FQNEAQ (reference sequence). The CDR3 has 15 amino acids. DNA for the CDR3: TGTGCCAGCAGCTTAGAAAGCGGGGGGTACGACGAGCAGTACTTC. Protein sequence: CASSLESGGYDEQYF.

The chain joins TRBV19 to TRBJ1-6; D perhaps matches TRBD1 (6 bases). Germline assignment: CDR1 LNHDA and CDR2 SQIVND (reference sequence). V was pared by 4 bases and J by 5 bases, with 9 bases between. This CDR3 comprises 14 residues. CDR3 DNA sequence: TGTGCCAGTAGTACCACAGGGAATAATTCACCCCTCCACTTT. As protein: CASSTTGNNSPLHF. Full variable domain (remainder filled in from reference TRBV19 and TRBJ1-6): DGGITQSPKYLFRKEGQNVTLSCEQNLNHDAMYWYRQDPGQGLRLIYYSQIVNDFQKGDIAEGYSVSREKKESFPLTVTSAQKNPTAFYLCASSTTGNNSPLHFGNGTRLTVT.

The CDR3 here is CASTSRDRGYEQYF. Here the CDR3 DNA reads TGCGCCAGCACCTCAAGGGACAGAGGATACGAGCAGTACTTC. This chain connects TRBV5-1 to TRBJ2-7; 7 bases line up with TRBD1. CDR1 is SGHRS, CDR2 YFSETQ, per germline. V shed 6 bases and J 4 bases; nucleotides not matched to a gene: 10. The CDR3 extends over 14 amino acids.

This clone was seen just once. The chain links TRBV3-1 (or the pseudogene TRBV3-2) to TRBJ2-1; 7 positions match TRBD1. Germline V gives CDR1 LGHDT, CDR2 YNNKEL (reference sequence). J gave up 6 bases and V 4 bases, and 0 bases lay outside the gene matches. CDR3 length equals 12 residues. CDR3 loop: CASSPGGNEQFF. The DNA for the CDR3 is TGTGCCAGCAGCCCAGGGGGCAATGAGCAGTTCTTC.